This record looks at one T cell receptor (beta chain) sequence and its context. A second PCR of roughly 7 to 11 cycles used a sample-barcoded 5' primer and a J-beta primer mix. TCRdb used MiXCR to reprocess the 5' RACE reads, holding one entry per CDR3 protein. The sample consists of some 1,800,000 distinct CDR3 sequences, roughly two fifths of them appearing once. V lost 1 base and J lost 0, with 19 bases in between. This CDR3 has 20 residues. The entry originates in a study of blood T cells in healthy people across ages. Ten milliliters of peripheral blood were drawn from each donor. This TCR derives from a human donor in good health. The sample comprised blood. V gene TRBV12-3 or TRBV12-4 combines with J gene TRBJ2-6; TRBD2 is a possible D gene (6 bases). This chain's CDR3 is CASSLGGGTFSSSGANVLTF. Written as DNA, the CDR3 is TGTGCCAGCAGTTTAGGTGGCGGGACTTTTTCAAGCTCTGGGGCCAACGTCCTGACTTTC.